Below are 19 T cell receptor beta chains sequenced from a single sample in a study of siplizumab effects on memory and regulatory T cells. Assay: immunoSEQ multiplex PCR; the TCRdb copy retains only in-frame clones and omits some. The table includes approximately 94,000 clones, approximately 92% detected once. Sequencing input: CD4+ T cells sorted from blood. These receptor sequences come from a human donor in good health.

This clone was detected only once. V and J are TRBV28 and TRBJ2-7; 7 bases match TRBD1. CDR1 is MDHEN, CDR2 SYDVKM, per germline. V lost 6 bases, J lost 4 bases, and 9 bases stayed unmatched. The CDR3 sequence is 14 residues long. The CDR3 region has the DNA TGTGCCAGCAGACCAGGGGGTGGAAGATACGAGCAGTACTTC. Encoded protein: CASRPGGGRYEQYF.

V and J are TRBV11-2 and TRBJ2-7; 7 bases map to TRBD1. Per germline, CDR1 SGHAT and CDR2 FQNNGV. The ends lost 5 bases at V and 0 bases at J; junction bases unmatched: 10. The CDR3 extends over 16 amino acids. The CDR3 region has the DNA TGTGCCAGCAGCCACGGACAGGACGGGTTCTCCTACGAGCAGTACTTC. This translates into CASSHGQDGFSYEQYF.

This chain links TRBV20-1 with TRBJ1-2; D not certain. The CDR3 totals 11 residues. Looked up from germline, CDR1 is DFQATT and CDR2 is SNEGSKA (reference sequence). V was clipped by 6 bases and J by 3 bases, with 8 bases between them. In nucleotides, the CDR3 is TGCAGTGCCACAGAAGACTATGGCTACACCTTC. It yields the protein CSATEDYGYTF.

The chain recombines TRBV2 with TRBJ1-5; no firm D call. V gave up 3 bases and J gave up 1 base, with 4 bases separating them. The germline V gene encodes CDR1 SNHLY and CDR2 FYNNEI. CDR3 size: 13 residues. The DNA of the CDR3 is TGTGCCAGCAGTGAGCACAGCAATCAGCCCCAGCATTTT. Its protein product is CASSEHSNQPQHF.

This chain joins TRBV5-1 and TRBJ2-2, with 9 bases that match TRBD1. The CDR3 is made up of 18 amino acids. The ends lost 0 bases at V and 3 bases at J; junction bases unmatched: 9. In germline, CDR1 is SGHRS, CDR2 YFSETQ. CDR3 sequence reads: CASSLEGQGTRYTGELFF. Written as DNA, the CDR3 is TGCGCCAGCAGCTTGGAGGGACAGGGAACGAGGTACACCGGGGAGCTGTTTTTT.

This sequence joins TRBV18 and TRBJ1-5, with 9 bases identical to TRBD1. Germline CDR1 reads KGHSH; CDR2 reads LQKENI. This CDR3 comprises 13 residues. V was clipped by 6 bases and J by 4 bases; unmatched bases: 1. Here the CDR3 DNA reads TGTGCCAGCTCTGGGACAGGGAATCAGCCCCAGCATTTT. Protein sequence: CASSGTGNQPQHF.

This clone was found a few times. This rearrangement joins TRBV2 to TRBJ2-7, with a weak D call TRBD2 (5 bases). The CDR3 spans 13 residues. Germline assignment: CDR1 SNHLY and CDR2 FYNNEI. V gave up 7 bases and J gave up 1 base, with 11 bases separating them. In nucleotides, the CDR3 is TGTGCCAGCAACGGGGTGGGGTCCTACGAGCAGTACTTC. This sequence encodes CASNGVGSYEQYF.

The CDR3 here is CSARDQAGYTF. The CDR3 nucleotides are TGCAGTGCTAGAGATCAGGCCGGCTACACCTTC. This rearrangement joins TRBV20-1 to TRBJ1-2; D not certain. The CDR3 extends over 11 amino acids. The V gene lost 0 bases and the J gene lost 8 bases, with 7 bases spanning the gap. Looked up from germline, CDR1 is DFQATT and CDR2 is SNEGSKA (reference sequence).

The chain is built from TRBV28 and TRBJ2-7; 8 positions match TRBD2. V lost 6 bases to trimming and J lost 3 bases; unmatched junction nucleotides: 4. Per the germline V gene, CDR1 is MDHEN and CDR2 is SYDVKM. The CDR3 is made up of 13 amino acids. CDR3 amino acids: CASSAGGVYEQYF. CDR3 nucleotide sequence: TGTGCCAGCAGCGCCGGGGGGGTCTACGAGCAGTACTTC.

The rearrangement links TRBV5-1 to TRBJ2-3; 8 bases line up with TRBD2. CDR3 length: 18 amino acids. V gave up 2 bases and J gave up 0 bases; unmatched junction bases: 11. Per the germline V gene, CDR1 is SGHRS and CDR2 is YFSETQ. CDR3 coding DNA: TGCGCCAGCAGCTTACGTCTGGCGGGGGGAACTAGCACAGATACGCAGTATTTT. It yields the protein CASSLRLAGGTSTDTQYF.

This clone was seen only once. The chain employs TRBV2 and TRBJ2-6, with a tentative D call TRBD1 (7 bases). In germline, CDR1 is SNHLY, CDR2 FYNNEI. V lost 2 bases, J lost 0 bases, and 11 bases lay in between. This CDR3 comprises 17 residues. CDR3 amino acids: CASSESRGVSGANVLTF. DNA of the CDR3: TGTGCCAGCAGTGAAAGCAGGGGGGTCTCTGGGGCCAACGTCCTGACTTTC.

This chain uses TRBV5-4 with TRBJ1-1; 10 nucleotides match TRBD1. The CDR3 extends over 15 amino acids. Germline loops: CDR1 SGHNT, CDR2 YYREEE (reference sequence). The V segment lost 4 bases and the J segment 7 bases; nucleotides outside the gene matches: 10. The CDR3 region is CASSLKRGQGIEAFF. As DNA, the CDR3 is TGTGCCAGCAGCCTGAAGCGGGGACAGGGGATTGAAGCTTTCTTT.

The CDR3 nucleotides read TGTGCCAGCAGCTCTCCGGGACAGGGTAATTCACCCCTCCACTTT. Translated, it gives CASSSPGQGNSPLHF. The chain links TRBV7-9 to TRBJ1-6, with TRBD1 matching over 9 bases. Trimming removed 4 bases from V and 6 bases from J; junction bases left unmatched: 4. The germline gives CDR1 SEHNR, CDR2 FQNEAQ (reference sequence). This CDR3 region has 15 residues.

The genes are TRBV28 and TRBJ1-1; D perhaps matches TRBD1 (5 bases). Trimming pared 3 bases from V and 0 bases from J, leaving 17 bases between. This CDR3 contains 17 residues. CDR1 and CDR2 from the germline V gene are MDHEN and SYDVKM. The CDR3 nucleotides read TGTGCCAGCAGTTTTGTAAGTGGTCAGGGTATGAACACTGAAGCTTTCTTT. This codes for CASSFVSGQGMNTEAFF.

This chain joins TRBV5-1 and TRBJ1-4; 8 bases are a match to TRBD1. This CDR3 is built from 14 residues. CDR1 and CDR2 (germline): SGHRS, YFSETQ. V gave up 4 bases and J gave up 8 bases; unmatched junction bases: 7. The CDR3: CASSPDRVGEKLFF. CDR3 nucleotides: TGCGCCAGCAGCCCGGACAGGGTAGGGGAAAAACTGTTTTTT.

This chain joins TRBV7-2 and TRBJ2-7; tentatively, D is TRBD2 (5 bases). The CDR3 has 16 amino acids. Trimming took 2 bases from V and 0 from J, leaving 14 bases between them. Germline V gene lookup returns CDR1 SGHTA and CDR2 FQGNSA. In nucleotides, the CDR3 is TGTGCCAGCAGCTTATTAGCGCAGGCCGACTCCTACGAGCAGTACTTC. Translation: CASSLLAQADSYEQYF.

CDR3 residues: CASSLGRGQSYEQYF. The CDR3 nucleotides are TGTGCCAGCAGCTTAGGGAGGGGACAGTCCTACGAGCAGTACTTC. The J gene is TRBJ2-7, the V gene TRBV7-9; tentative D call: TRBD1 (7 bases). The germline V and J ends were trimmed by 1 base and 1 base, with 11 bases remaining between them. This CDR3 comprises 15 residues. CDR1 is SEHNR, CDR2 FQNEAQ, per germline (reference sequence).

V gene TRBV5-1 combines with J gene TRBJ2-7, with TRBD1 matching 8 bases. The CDR3 is made up of 16 amino acids. The germline V gene has CDR1 SGHRS and CDR2 YFSETQ. The V and J ends lost 6 bases and 2 bases, in that order; junction bases with no gene match: 13. The CDR3: CASMSGGTGLTYEQYF. In nucleotides, the CDR3 is TGCGCCAGCATGTCAGGAGGGACAGGCTTAACCTACGAGCAGTACTTC. The full variable domain, with the rest looked up from reference TRBV5-1 and TRBJ2-7, is KAGVTQTPRYLIKTRGQQVTLSCSPISGHRSVSWYQQTPGQGLQFLFEYFSETQRNKGNFPGRFSGRQFSNSRSEMNVSTLELGDSALYLCASMSGGTGLTYEQYFGPGTRLTVT.

This sequence joins TRBV29-1 and TRBJ2-7; possible D gene TRBD2, 6 bases. The CDR3 has 11 amino acids. The germline gives CDR1 SQVTM, CDR2 ANQGSEA. The CDR3 here is CASGTSYEQYF. The DNA of the CDR3 is TGCGCCTCGGGGACTTCCTACGAGCAGTACTTC.